This TCR beta chain emerged from a study of CD8 T cells in ankylosing spondylitis. Making use of molecular barcodes, quantitative 5'-RACE generated TCR beta libraries. A single record per CDR3 protein comes from TCRdb applying MiXCR to the 5' RACE reads. The sample records about 240,000 distinct CDR3 sequences, around 10% being singletons. Germline-derived CDR1 and CDR2 are SGHTA and FQGNSA. The CDR3 runs to 16 residues. J lost 15 bases, V lost 4 bases, and 16 bases had no gene match. Study-level results: Clones linked to disease were reported to show significant enrichment in matched ankylosing spondylitis synovial fluid. Blood from ankylosing spondylitis patients appeared to carry a characteristic roughly 8-variant TCR beta motif. Those disease-linked clones were CD8+; they were also relatively rare in peripheral blood.

This clonotype has a handful of counts. Its antigen is undetermined. This rearrangement joins TRBV7-2 to TRBJ2-1, with 12 bases identical to TRBD2. Sequenced: blood, either unsorted or a sorted T cell fraction (not recorded which). The sequence derives from a male donor with ankylosing spondylitis or in good health (not recorded which). CDR3 coding DNA: TGTGCCAGCAGCTGGGCAGGCCTAGCGGGAGGGGGCAGGCCGTTCTTC. Protein: CASSWAGLAGGGRPFF. Looking up the rest from reference TRBV7-2 and TRBJ2-1 gives the full variable domain: GAGVSQSPSNKVTEKGKDVELRCDPISGHTALYWYRQSLGQGLEFLIYFQGNSAPDKSGLPSDRFSAERTGGSVSTLTIQRTQQEDSAVYLCASSWAGLAGGGRPFFGPGTRLTVL.